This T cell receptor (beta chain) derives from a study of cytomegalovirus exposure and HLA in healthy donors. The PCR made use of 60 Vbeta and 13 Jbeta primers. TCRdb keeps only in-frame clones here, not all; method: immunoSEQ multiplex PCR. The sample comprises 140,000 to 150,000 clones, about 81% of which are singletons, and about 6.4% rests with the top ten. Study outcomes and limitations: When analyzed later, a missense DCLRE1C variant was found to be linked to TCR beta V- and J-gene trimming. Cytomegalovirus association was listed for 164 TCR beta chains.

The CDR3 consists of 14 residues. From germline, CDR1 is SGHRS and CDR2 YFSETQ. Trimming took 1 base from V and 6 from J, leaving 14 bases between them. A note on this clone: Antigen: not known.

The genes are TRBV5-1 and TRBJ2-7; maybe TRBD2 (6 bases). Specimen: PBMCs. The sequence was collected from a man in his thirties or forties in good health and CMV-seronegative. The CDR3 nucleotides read TGCGCCAGCAGCTTGTTAGGAGGGCCGGGCGAGCAGTACTTC. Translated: CASSLLGGPGEQYF.